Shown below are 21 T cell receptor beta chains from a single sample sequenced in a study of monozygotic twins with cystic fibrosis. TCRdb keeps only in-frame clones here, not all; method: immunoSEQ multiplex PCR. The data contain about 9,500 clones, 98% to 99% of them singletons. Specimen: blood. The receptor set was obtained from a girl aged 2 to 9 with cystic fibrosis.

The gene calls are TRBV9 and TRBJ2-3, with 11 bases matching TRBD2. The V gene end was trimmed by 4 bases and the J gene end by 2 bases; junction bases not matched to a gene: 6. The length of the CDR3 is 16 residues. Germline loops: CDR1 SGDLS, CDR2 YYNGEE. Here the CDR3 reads CASSPRLAGFTDTQYF. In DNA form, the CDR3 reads TGTGCCAGCAGCCCACGACTAGCGGGATTCACAGATACGCAGTATTTT.

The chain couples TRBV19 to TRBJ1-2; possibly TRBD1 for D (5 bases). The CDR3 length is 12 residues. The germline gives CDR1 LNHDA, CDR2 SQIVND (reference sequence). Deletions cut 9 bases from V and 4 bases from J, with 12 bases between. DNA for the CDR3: TGTGCCAGCCCTGGGGGAATCTATGGCTACACCTTC. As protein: CASPGGIYGYTF.

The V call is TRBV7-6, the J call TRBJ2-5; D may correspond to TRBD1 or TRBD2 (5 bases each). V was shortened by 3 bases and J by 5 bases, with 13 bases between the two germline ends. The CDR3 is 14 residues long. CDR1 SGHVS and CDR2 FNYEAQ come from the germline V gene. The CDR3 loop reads CASSFLPGLETQYF. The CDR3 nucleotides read TGTGCCAGCAGCTTTCTCCCGGGGCTCGAGACCCAGTACTTC.

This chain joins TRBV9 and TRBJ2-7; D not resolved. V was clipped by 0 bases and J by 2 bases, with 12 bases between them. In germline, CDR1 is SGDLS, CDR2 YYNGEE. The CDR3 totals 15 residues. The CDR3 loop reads CASSVDLGSPYEQYF. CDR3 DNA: TGTGCCAGCAGCGTAGACCTTGGCTCCCCCTACGAGCAGTACTTC. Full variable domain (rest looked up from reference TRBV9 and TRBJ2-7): DSGVTQTPKHLITATGQRVTLRCSPRSGDLSVYWYQQSLDQGLQFLIQYYNGEERAKGNILERFSAQQFPDLHSELNLSSLELGDSALYFCASSVDLGSPYEQYFGPGTRLTVT.

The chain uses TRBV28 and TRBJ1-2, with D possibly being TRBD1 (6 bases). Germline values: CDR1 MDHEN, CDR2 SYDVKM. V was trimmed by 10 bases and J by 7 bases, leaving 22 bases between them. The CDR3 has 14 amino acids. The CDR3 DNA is TGTGCCACTTACGACAGGCCCTCTCTCCGTGGCTACACCTTC. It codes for CATYDRPSLRGYTF.

The CDR3 nucleotides read TGCGCCAGCAGCGTCGGAGGGACGGGACAAGAGACCCAGTACTTC. Protein product: CASSVGGTGQETQYF. This chain links TRBV5-1 with TRBJ2-5; D may be TRBD2 (6 bases). V lost 4 bases to trimming and J lost 2 bases, with 15 bases between them. CDR1 and CDR2 (germline): SGHRS, YFSETQ. The CDR3 contains 15 residues.

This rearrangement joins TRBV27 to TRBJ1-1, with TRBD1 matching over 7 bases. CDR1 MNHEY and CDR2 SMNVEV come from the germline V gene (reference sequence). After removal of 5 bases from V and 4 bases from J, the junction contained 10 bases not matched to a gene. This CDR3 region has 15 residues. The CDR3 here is CASSPNRGVFTEAFF. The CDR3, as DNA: TGTGCCAGCAGTCCGAACAGGGGAGTGTTCACTGAAGCTTTCTTT.

CDR3 in DNA: TGTGCCAGCAGCGAACATCGGGAGGGGTCCTACGAGCAGTACTTC. Amino acids: CASSEHREGSYEQYF. The chain recombines TRBV25-1 with TRBJ2-7; 8 nucleotides match TRBD2. The CDR3 covers 15 residues. V lost 6 bases to trimming and J lost 1 base; unmatched junction nucleotides: 8. Germline CDR1 and CDR2: MGHDK and SYGVNS.

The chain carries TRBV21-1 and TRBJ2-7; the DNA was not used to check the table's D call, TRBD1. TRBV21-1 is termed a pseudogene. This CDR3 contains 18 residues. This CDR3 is CASSKDKTGTGVSYEQYF. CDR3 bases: TGTGCCAGCAGCAAAGATAAGACCGGGACAGGGGTTTCCTACGAGCAGTACTTC.

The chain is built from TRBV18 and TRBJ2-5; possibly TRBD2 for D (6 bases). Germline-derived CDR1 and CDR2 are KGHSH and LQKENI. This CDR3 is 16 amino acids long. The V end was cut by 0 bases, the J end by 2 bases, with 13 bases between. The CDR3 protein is CASSPPGGGTQETQYF. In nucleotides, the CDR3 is TGTGCCAGCTCACCACCGGGAGGTGGGACTCAAGAGACCCAGTACTTC.

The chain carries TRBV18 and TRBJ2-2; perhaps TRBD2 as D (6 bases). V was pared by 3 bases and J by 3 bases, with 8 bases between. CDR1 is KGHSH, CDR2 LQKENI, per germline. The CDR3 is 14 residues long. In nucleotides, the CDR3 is TGTGCCAGCTCACCGGGCGGGGACACCGGGGAGCTGTTTTTT. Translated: CASSPGGDTGELFF. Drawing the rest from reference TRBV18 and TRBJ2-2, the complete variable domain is NAGVMQNPRHLVRRRGQEARLRCSPMKGHSHVYWYRQLPEEGLKFMVYLQKENIIDESGMPKERFSAEFPKEGPSILRIQQVVRGDSAAYFCASSPGGDTGELFFGEGSRLTVL.

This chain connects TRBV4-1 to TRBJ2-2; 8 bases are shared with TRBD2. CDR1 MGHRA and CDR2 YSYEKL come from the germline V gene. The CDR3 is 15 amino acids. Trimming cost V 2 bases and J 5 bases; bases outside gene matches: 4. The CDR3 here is CASSQSGSRTGELFF. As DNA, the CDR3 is TGCGCCAGCAGCCAAAGCGGGAGTAGGACCGGGGAGCTGTTTTTT.

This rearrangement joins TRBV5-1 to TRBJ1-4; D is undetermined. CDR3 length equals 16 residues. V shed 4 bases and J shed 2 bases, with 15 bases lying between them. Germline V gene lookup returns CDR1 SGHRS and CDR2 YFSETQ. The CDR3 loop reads CASSPGARGTNEKLFF. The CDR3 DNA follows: TGCGCCAGCAGCCCGGGAGCACGCGGGACTAATGAAAAACTGTTTTTT. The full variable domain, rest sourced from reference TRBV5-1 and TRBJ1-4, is KAGVTQTPRYLIKTRGQQVTLSCSPISGHRSVSWYQQTPGQGLQFLFEYFSETQRNKGNFPGRFSGRQFSNSRSEMNVSTLELGDSALYLCASSPGARGTNEKLFFGSGTQLSVL.

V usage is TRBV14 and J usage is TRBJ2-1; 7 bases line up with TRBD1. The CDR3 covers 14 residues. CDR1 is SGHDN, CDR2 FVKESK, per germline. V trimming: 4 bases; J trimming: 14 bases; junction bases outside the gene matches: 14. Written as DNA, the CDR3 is TGTGCCAGCAGCCGTCCAAGGGGGCAGGGCAGAGAGTTCTTC. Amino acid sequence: CASSRPRGQGREFF. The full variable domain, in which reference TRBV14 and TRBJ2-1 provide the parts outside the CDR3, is EAGVTQFPSHSVIEKGQTVTLRCDPISGHDNLYWYRRVMGKEIKFLLHFVKESKQDESGMPNNRFLAERTGGTYSTLKVQPAELEDSGVYFCASSRPRGQGREFFGPGTRLTVL.

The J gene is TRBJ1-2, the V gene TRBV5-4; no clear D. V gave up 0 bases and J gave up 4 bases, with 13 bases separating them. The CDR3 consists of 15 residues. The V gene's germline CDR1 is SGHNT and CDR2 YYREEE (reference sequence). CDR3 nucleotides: TGTGCCAGCAGCTTGGCGTCGGGGAGAGGCTATGGCTACACCTTC. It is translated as CASSLASGRGYGYTF. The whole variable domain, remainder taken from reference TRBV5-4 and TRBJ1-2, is ETGVTQSPTHLIKTRGQQVTLRCSSQSGHNTVSWYQQALGQGPQFIFQYYREEENGRGNFPPRFSGLQFPNYSSELNVNALELDDSALYLCASSLASGRGYGYTFGSGTRLTVV.

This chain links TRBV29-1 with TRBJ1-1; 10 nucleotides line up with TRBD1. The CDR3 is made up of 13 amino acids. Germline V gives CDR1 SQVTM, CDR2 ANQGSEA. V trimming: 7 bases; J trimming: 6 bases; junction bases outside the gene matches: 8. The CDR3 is CSGGTGDSAEAFF. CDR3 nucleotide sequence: TGCAGCGGGGGGACAGGGGACAGCGCTGAAGCTTTCTTT. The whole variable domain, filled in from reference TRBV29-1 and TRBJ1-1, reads SAVISQKPSRDICQRGTSLTIQCQVDSQVTMMFWYRQQPGQSLTLIATANQGSEATYESGFVIDKFPISRPNLTFSTLTVSNMSPEDSSIYLCSGGTGDSAEAFFGQGTRLTVV.

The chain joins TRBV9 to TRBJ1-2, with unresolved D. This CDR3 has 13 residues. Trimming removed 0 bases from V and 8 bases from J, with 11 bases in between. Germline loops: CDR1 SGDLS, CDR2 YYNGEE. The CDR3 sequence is CASSVAVSGGYTF. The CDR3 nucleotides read TGTGCCAGCAGCGTAGCGGTCAGTGGCGGCTACACCTTC.

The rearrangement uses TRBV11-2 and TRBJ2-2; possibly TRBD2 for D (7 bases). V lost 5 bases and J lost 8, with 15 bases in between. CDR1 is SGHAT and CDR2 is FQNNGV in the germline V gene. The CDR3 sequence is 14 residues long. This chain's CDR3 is CASSRLGGQGELFF. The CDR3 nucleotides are TGTGCCAGCAGCCGCCTCGGGGGGCAGGGGGAGCTGTTTTTT.

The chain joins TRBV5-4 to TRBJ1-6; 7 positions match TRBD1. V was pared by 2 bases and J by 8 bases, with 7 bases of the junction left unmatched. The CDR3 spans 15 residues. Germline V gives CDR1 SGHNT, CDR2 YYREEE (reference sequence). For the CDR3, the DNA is TGTGCCAGCAGCTTCGGACAGGAAAGCTATTCACCCCTCCACTTT. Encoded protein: CASSFGQESYSPLHF.

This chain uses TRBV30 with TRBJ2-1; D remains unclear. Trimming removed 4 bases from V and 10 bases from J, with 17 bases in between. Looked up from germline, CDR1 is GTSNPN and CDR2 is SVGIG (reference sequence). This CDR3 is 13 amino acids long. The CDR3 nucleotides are TGTGCCTGGAACCCAGGCTTAAGGTTCGAGCAGTTCTTC. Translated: CAWNPGLRFEQFF.

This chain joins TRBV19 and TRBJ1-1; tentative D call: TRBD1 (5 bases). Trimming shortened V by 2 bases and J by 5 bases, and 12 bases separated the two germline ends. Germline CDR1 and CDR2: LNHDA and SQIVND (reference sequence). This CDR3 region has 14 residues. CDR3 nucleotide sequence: TGTGCCAGTAGTATACAGGGCCCTAAGACTGAAGCTTTCTTT. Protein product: CASSIQGPKTEAFF.